One sample yielded the 2 T cell receptor beta chains listed below, sequenced in a study of T-cell reconstitution after alpha-beta-depleted transplantation in children. It was with unique molecular identifiers that the TCRbeta library was prepared. TCRdb reprocessed the PCR reads via MiXCR and lists one record per CDR3 protein. There are 250,000 to 400,000 distinct CDR3 sequences in the sample; 20% to 30% occur only once, and approximately 11% lies in the top ten. Here the sequenced sample was PBMCs, mostly from graft donor cells, taken 180 days after TCRalphabeta/CD19-depleted stem cell transplant. These receptors originate from a male patient under 18 who had a stem cell transplant for acute lymphoblastic leukemia, so the T cells may come from the graft donor.

The table lists this clonotype with a few counts. The chain is built from TRBV20-1 and TRBJ2-2, with 12 nucleotides matching TRBD2. After removal of 5 bases from V and 3 bases from J, the junction contained 1 base not matched to a gene. Germline CDR1 and CDR2: DFQATT and SNEGSKA (reference sequence). CDR3 size: 14 residues. Here the CDR3 reads CSARTSGDTGELFF. CDR3 sequence (DNA): TGCAGTGCTCGGACTAGCGGGGACACCGGGGAGCTGTTTTTT.

This clonotype was seen a handful of times. The chain recombines TRBV4-1 with TRBJ2-1; 7 nucleotides match TRBD2. V was clipped by 0 bases and J by 14 bases; unmatched bases: 4. This CDR3 comprises 12 residues. Germline CDR1 MGHRA, CDR2 YSYEKL. The CDR3 reads CASSQDAGEEFF. Written as DNA, the CDR3 is TGCGCCAGCAGCCAAGATGCGGGAGAGGAGTTCTTC.